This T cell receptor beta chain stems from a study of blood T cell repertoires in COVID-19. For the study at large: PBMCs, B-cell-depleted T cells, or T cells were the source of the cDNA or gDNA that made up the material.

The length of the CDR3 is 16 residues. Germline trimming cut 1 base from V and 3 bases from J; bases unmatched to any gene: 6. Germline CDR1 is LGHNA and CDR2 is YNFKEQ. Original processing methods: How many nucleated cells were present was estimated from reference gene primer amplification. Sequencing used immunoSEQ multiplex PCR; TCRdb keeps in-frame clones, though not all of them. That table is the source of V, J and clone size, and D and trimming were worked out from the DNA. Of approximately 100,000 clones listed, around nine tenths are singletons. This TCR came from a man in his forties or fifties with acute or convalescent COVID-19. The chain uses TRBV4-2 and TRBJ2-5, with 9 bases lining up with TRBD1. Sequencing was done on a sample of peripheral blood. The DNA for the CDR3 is TGTGCCAGCAGCCAAGCTCTACGGACAGGGGAAGAGACCCAGTACTTC. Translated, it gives CASSQALRTGEETQYF.